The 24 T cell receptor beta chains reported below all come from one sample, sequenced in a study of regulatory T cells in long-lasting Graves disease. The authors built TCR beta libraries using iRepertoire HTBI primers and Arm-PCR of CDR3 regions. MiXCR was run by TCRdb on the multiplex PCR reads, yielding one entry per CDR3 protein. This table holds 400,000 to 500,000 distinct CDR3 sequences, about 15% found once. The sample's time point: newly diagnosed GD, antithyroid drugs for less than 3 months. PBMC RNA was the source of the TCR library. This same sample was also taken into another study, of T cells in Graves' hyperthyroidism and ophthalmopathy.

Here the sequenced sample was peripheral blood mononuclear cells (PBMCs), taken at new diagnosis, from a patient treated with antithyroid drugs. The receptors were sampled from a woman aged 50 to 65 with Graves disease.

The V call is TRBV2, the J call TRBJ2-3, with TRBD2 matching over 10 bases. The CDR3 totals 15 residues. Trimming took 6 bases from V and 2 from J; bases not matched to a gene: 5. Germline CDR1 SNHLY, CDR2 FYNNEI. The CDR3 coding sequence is TGTGCCAGCAGGCTACTAGCGGGGATCACAGATACGCAGTATTTT. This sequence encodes CASRLLAGITDTQYF.

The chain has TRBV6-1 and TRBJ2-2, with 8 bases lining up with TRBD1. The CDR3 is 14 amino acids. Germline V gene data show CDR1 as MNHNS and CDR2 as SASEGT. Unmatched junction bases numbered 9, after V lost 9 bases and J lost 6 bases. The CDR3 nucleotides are TGTGCCAGTAGGGACAGGCCCGGGCCCGGGGAGCTGTTTTTT. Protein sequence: CASRDRPGPGELFF.

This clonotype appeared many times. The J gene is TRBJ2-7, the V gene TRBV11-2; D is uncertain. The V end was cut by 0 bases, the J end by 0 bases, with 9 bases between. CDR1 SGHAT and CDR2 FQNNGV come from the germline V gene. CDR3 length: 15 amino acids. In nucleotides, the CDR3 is TGTGCCAGCAGCTTAGAGGCCGGGCTCTCCTACGAGCAGTACTTC. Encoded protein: CASSLEAGLSYEQYF.

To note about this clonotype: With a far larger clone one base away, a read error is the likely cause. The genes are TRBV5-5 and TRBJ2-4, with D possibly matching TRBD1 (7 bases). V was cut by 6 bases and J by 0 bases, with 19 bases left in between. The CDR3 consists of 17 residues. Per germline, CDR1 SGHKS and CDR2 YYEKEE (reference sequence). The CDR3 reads CASNKEGAGLAKNIQYF. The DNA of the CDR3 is TGTGCCAGCAACAAGGAGGGGGCAGGGCTAGCCAAAAACATTCAGTACTTC.

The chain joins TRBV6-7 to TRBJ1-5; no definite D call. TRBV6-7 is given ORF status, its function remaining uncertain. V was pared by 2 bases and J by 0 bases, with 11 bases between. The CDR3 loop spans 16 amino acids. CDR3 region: CASSYVWANSNQPQHF. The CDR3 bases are TGTGCCAGCAGTTACGTTTGGGCAAATAGCAATCAGCCCCAGCATTTT.

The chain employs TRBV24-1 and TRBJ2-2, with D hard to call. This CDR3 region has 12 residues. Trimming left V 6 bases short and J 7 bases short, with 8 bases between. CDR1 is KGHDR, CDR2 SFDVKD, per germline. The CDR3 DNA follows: TGTGCCACCAGTAGACCTGGCGGGGAGCTGTTTTTT. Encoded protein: CATSRPGGELFF.

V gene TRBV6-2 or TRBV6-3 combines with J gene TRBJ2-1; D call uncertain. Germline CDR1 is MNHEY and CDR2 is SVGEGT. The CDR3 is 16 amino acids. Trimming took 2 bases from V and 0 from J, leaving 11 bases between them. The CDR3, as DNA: TGTGCCAGCAGTTACACCCTAGTAAGCTCCTACAATGAGCAGTTCTTC. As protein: CASSYTLVSSYNEQFF.

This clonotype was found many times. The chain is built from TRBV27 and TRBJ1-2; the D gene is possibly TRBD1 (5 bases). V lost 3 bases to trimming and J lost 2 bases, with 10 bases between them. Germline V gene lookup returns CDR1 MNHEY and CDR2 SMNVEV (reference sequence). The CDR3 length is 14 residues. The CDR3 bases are TGTGCCAGCAGTTTCGAGCCAGGGAACTATGGCTACACCTTC. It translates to CASSFEPGNYGYTF.

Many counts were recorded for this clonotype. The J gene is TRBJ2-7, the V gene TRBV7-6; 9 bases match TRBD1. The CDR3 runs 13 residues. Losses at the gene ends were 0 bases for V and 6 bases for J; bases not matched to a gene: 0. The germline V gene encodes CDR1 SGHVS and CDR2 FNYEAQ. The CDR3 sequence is CASSLAQGAEQYF. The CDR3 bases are TGTGCCAGCAGCTTAGCACAGGGGGCCGAGCAGTACTTC.

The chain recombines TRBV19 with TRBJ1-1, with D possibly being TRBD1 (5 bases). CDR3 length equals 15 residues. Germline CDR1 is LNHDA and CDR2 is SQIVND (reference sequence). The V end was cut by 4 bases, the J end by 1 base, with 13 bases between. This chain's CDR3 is CASSTNDGANTEAFF. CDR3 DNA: TGTGCCAGTAGTACAAACGACGGGGCGAACACTGAAGCTTTCTTT. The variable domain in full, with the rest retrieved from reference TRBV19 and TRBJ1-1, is DGGITQSPKYLFRKEGQNVTLSCEQNLNHDAMYWYRQDPGQGLRLIYYSQIVNDFQKGDIAEGYSVSREKKESFPLTVTSAQKNPTAFYLCASSTNDGANTEAFFGQGTRLTVV.

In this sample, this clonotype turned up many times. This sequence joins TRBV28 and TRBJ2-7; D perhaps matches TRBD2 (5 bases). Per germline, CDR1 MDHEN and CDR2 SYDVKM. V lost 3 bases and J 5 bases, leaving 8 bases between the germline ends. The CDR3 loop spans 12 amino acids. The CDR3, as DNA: TGTGCCAGCAGTTTTCAGGAGGACGAGCAGTACTTC. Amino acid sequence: CASSFQEDEQYF.

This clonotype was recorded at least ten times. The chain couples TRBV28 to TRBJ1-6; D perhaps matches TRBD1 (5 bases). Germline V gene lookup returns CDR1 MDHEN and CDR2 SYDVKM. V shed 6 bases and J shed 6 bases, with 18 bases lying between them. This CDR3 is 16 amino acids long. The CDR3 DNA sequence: TGTGCCAGCAGCGTGCCCAACCCAGGGATTAATTCACCCCTCCACTTT. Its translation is CASSVPNPGINSPLHF.

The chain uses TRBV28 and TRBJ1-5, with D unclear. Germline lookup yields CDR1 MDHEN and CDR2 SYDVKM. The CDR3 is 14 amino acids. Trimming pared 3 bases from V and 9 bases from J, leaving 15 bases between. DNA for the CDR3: TGTGCCAGCAGTTTTATCGGGATGGGTCCGCCCCAGCATTTT. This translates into CASSFIGMGPPQHF.

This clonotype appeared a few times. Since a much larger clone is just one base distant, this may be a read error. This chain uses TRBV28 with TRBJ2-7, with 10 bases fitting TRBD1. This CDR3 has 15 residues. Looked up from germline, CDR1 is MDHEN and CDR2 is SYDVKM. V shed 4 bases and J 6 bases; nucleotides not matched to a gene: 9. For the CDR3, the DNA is TGTGCCAGCAGTTCGCCGGGACAGGGGAAGCGCGAGCAGTACTTC. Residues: CASSSPGQGKREQYF.

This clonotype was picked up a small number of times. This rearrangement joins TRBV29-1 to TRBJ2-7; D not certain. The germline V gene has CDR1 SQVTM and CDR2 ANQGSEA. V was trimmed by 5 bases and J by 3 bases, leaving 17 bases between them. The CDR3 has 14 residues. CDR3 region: CSVYSGQVRYEQYF. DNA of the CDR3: TGCAGCGTTTACAGTGGTCAGGTACGCTACGAGCAGTACTTC.

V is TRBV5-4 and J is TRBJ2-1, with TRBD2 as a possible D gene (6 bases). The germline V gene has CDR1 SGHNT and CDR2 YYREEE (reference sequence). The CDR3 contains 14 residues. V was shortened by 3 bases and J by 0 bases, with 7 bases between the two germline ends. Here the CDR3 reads CASSWTTSYNEQFF. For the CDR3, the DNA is TGTGCCAGCAGCTGGACTACCTCCTACAATGAGCAGTTCTTC.

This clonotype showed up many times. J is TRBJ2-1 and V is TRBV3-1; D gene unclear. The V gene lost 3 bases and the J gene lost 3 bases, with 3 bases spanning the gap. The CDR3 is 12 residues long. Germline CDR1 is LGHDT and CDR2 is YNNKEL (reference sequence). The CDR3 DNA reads TGTGCCAGCAGCCAGATCTACAATGAGCAGTTCTTC. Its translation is CASSQIYNEQFF.

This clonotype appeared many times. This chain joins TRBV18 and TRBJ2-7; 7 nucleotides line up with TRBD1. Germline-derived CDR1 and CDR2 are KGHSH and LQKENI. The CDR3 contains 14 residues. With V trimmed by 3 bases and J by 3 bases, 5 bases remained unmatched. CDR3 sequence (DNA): TGTGCCAGCTCACCCCCGACAGGGATCTACGAGCAGTACTTC. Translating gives CASSPPTGIYEQYF.

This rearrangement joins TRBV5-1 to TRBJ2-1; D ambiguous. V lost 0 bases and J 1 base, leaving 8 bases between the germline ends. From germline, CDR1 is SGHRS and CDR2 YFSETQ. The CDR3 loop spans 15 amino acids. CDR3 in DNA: TGCGCCAGCAGCTTGGTTCAGGCTTCCTACAATGAGCAGTTCTTC. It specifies CASSLVQASYNEQFF.

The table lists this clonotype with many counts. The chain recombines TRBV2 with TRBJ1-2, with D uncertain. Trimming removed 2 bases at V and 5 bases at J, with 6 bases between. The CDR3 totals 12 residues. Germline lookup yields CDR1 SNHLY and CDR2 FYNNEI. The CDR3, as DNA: TGTGCCAGCAGTGAAAAGCCGTATGGCTACACCTTC. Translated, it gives CASSEKPYGYTF.

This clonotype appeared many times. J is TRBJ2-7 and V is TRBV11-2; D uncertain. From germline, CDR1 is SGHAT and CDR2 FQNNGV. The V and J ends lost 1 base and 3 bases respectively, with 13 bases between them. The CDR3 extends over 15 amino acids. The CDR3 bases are TGTGCCAGCAGCTTAGCCGGACGGGCAGACTACGAGCAGTACTTC. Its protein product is CASSLAGRADYEQYF.

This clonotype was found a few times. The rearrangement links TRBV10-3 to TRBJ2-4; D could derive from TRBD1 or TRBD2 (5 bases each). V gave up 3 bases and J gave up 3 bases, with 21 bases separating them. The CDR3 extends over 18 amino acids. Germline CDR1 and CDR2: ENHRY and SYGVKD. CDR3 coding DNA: TGTGCCATCAGTGACCCAGAGGGGAGCGCCTCCGACAAAAACATTCAGTACTTC. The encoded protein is CAISDPEGSASDKNIQYF.

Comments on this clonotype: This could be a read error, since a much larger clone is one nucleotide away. The DNA for the CDR3 is TGTGCCAGCATAGGCCTAGCGGGACTAGAGGCCCAGTACTTC. This gives the protein CASIGLAGLEAQYF. V is TRBV28 and J is TRBJ2-5; 9 nucleotides match TRBD2. This CDR3 comprises 14 residues. Germline V CDR1 and CDR2: MDHEN, SYDVKM.

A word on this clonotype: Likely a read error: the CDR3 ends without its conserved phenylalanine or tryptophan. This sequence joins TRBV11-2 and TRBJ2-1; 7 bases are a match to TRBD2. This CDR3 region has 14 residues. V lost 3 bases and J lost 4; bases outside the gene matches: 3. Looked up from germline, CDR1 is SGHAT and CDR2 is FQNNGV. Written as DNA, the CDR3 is TGTGCCAGCAGCTTCCAGCGGGGTTACAATGAGCAGTTCTCC. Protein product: CASSFQRGYNEQFS.